The sequence of this T cell receptor beta chain was determined in a study of T-cell memory formation after mild COVID-19. Study-level findings and limits: For contracting clones, CD4+ ones sat mainly in CM and EM, CD8+ in EMRA. The authors did not confirm SARS-CoV-2 specificity of second-wave clones peaking day 37. CD4+ bias marked clones expanding day 15 to 37, unlike balanced contracting clones.

TCRdb itself ran the 5' RACE reads through MiXCR, one entry per CDR3 protein. The table includes 580,000 or so distinct CDR3 sequences, roughly 17% detected once. The germline V gene encodes CDR1 DFQATT and CDR2 SNEGSKA (reference sequence). V shed 1 base, J shed 6 bases, and the junction held 5 bases outside the gene matches. The CDR3 is 13 amino acids. This clonotype was found a few times. Antigen: not known. The sample comprised PBMCs or a T cell subset sorted from them (not recorded which). The rearrangement uses TRBV20-1 and TRBJ2-7, with TRBD2 matching 8 bases. The receptor's source is an adult woman who had mild COVID-19 (a few samples of this study predate the infection). Cell type and time point are not known. The DNA of the CDR3 is TGCAGTGCTAGAGCGGGAGGGGAGGGCGAGCAGTACTTC. This translates into CSARAGGEGEQYF.